This entry lists 22 T cell receptor beta chains sequenced from one sample in a study of T cells in Graves' hyperthyroidism and ophthalmopathy. Using RNA transcripts as the source, TCR beta CDR3 regions were amplified. In the first-round RT-PCR of the TCR CDR3, the HTBI primer set was used. TCRdb ran MiXCR on the multiplex PCR reads and lists one entry per CDR3 protein. The sample lists a few hundred thousand distinct CDR3 sequences, 17% seen once, with 40% to 65% in the top ten. The specimen was blood. Every receptor here comes from a woman aged 45-65 years with Graves' hyperthyroidism.

The rearrangement joins TRBV19 to TRBJ2-7, with a possible D match to TRBD2 (5 bases). The CDR3 has 13 amino acids. The germline V and J ends were trimmed by 7 bases and 5 bases, with 15 bases remaining between them. Germline-derived CDR1 and CDR2 are LNHDA and SQIVND (reference sequence). The CDR3 DNA reads TGTGCCAGTATCCCAAGAGACGGGGACGAGCAGTACTTC. Translated, it gives CASIPRDGDEQYF.

V gene TRBV19 combines with J gene TRBJ2-1; 10 bases match TRBD2. V gave up 4 bases and J gave up 1 base; unmatched junction bases: 7. Germline lookup yields CDR1 LNHDA and CDR2 SQIVND (reference sequence). CDR3 length: 17 residues. CDR3 residues: CASSRARAGGSYNEQFF. CDR3 nucleotide sequence: TGTGCCAGTAGTAGGGCTCGAGCGGGAGGGTCCTACAATGAGCAGTTCTTC.

In this sample, this clonotype turned up many times. This chain uses TRBV6-1 with TRBJ2-3, with 7 positions matching TRBD1. The junction had 14 bases not matched to a gene; V was cut back by 5 bases and J by 9 bases. Germline loops: CDR1 MNHNS, CDR2 SASEGT. The CDR3 is made up of 15 amino acids. The CDR3 here is CASSPDRVRLDTQYF. The CDR3 DNA reads TGTGCCAGCAGTCCTGACAGGGTTCGACTTGACACGCAGTATTTT.

This clonotype turned up a few times. The chain couples TRBV5-1 to TRBJ2-6; the D is unclear. V was clipped by 5 bases and J by 7 bases, with 13 bases between them. The germline V gene encodes CDR1 SGHRS and CDR2 YFSETQ. There are 14 residues in the CDR3. The DNA of the CDR3 is TGCGCCAGCAGTTTAGATACCCAAGCCAACGTCCTGACTTTC. Residues: CASSLDTQANVLTF.

This chain connects TRBV7-9 to TRBJ2-1, with D tentatively TRBD1 (6 bases). Germline V lookup: CDR1 SEHNR, CDR2 FQNEAQ (reference sequence). The CDR3 extends over 13 amino acids. V was pared by 7 bases and J by 8 bases, with 15 bases between. CDR3 protein: CASISSRGDEQFF. As DNA, the CDR3 is TGTGCCAGCATTTCCAGCAGGGGAGATGAGCAGTTCTTC.

This clonotype has at least ten counts. The V gene is TRBV14, the J gene TRBJ2-7; 12 nucleotides match TRBD2. CDR1 and CDR2 from the germline V gene are SGHDN and FVKESK. This CDR3 has 16 amino acids. V shed 1 base and J 3 bases; nucleotides not matched to a gene: 4. This CDR3 is CASSQGTSGRHYEQYF. The CDR3 nucleotides read TGTGCCAGCAGCCAAGGTACTAGCGGGAGGCACTACGAGCAGTACTTC.

This clonotype occurred many times. The chain recombines TRBV18 with TRBJ2-5; D ambiguous. This CDR3 comprises 12 residues. V was cut by 0 bases and J by 4 bases, with 3 bases left in between. From germline, CDR1 is KGHSH and CDR2 LQKENI. The CDR3 DNA sequence: TGTGCCAGCTCACCACCCGCAGAGACCCAGTACTTC. Its protein product is CASSPPAETQYF.

Many counts were recorded for this clonotype. The CDR3 DNA follows: TGCAGTGCTAGTGGCGGAAGCTCCTACAATGAGCAGTTCTTC. It codes for CSASGGSSYNEQFF. The gene calls are TRBV20-1 and TRBJ2-1; D gene unclear. CDR1 is DFQATT, CDR2 SNEGSKA, per germline (reference sequence). V lost 3 bases to trimming and J lost 0 bases, with 9 bases between them. CDR3 length: 14 amino acids.

The chain combines TRBV24-1 with TRBJ2-2, with D uncertain. CDR3 size: 11 residues. Germline-derived CDR1 and CDR2 are KGHDR and SFDVKD. V gave up 6 bases and J gave up 6 bases, with 4 bases separating them. CDR3 loop: CATSKAGELFF. Written as DNA, the CDR3 is TGTGCCACCAGTAAGGCCGGGGAGCTGTTTTTT.

This clonotype was seen at least ten times. The chain carries TRBV4-1 and TRBJ1-1, with 10 positions matching TRBD1. Losses at the gene ends were 3 bases for V and 10 bases for J; bases not matched to a gene: 8. The length of the CDR3 is 14 residues. From germline, CDR1 is MGHRA and CDR2 YSYEKL. Here the CDR3 DNA reads TGCGCCAGCAGCCACGCCGGGACAGGGGTTGTAGCTTTCTTT. It encodes CASSHAGTGVVAFF.

This clonotype came up a few times. The chain uses TRBV3-1 and TRBJ2-5, with D uncertain. The CDR3 sequence is 12 residues long. V dropped 4 bases and J dropped 5 bases, with 8 bases sitting between them. Germline V gene lookup returns CDR1 LGHDT and CDR2 YNNKEL (reference sequence). CDR3 DNA sequence: TGTGCCAGCAGCCCCCCCTGGGAGACCCAGTACTTC. The encoded protein is CASSPPWETQYF.

This clonotype was seen ten or more times. The chain employs TRBV6-1 and TRBJ1-6, with TRBD1 identical over 8 bases. CDR1 and CDR2 (germline): MNHNS, SASEGT. The CDR3 consists of 14 residues. V lost 5 bases to trimming and J lost 10 bases; unmatched junction nucleotides: 7. CDR3 in DNA: TGTGCCAGCAGTTCGGACAGGGTCTTGTCACCCCTCCACTTT. It codes for CASSSDRVLSPLHF.

Ten or more counts support this clonotype. The genes are TRBV24-1 and TRBJ2-3, with D possibly TRBD2 on 5 matching bases. The CDR3 is made up of 16 amino acids. From germline, CDR1 is KGHDR and CDR2 SFDVKD. V was trimmed by 3 bases and J by 2 bases, leaving 14 bases between them. The CDR3: CATSDVGAGNTDTQYF. In nucleotides, the CDR3 is TGTGCCACCAGTGATGTGGGAGCTGGGAACACAGATACGCAGTATTTT.

V is TRBV7-2 and J is TRBJ2-5; 9 bases map to TRBD1. Germline loops: CDR1 SGHTA, CDR2 FQGNSA. V lost 3 bases, J lost 4 bases, and 3 bases stayed unmatched. This CDR3 comprises 14 residues. The CDR3 DNA reads TGTGCCAGCAGCTTTACAGGGGGCGGAGAGACCCAGTACTTC. This sequence encodes CASSFTGGGETQYF.

This clonotype was picked up a small number of times. The rearrangement joins TRBV9 to TRBJ2-5, with 12 bases lining up with TRBD2. This CDR3 region has 18 residues. Germline CDR1 is SGDLS and CDR2 is YYNGEE. Unmatched junction bases numbered 12, after V lost 4 bases and J lost 2 bases. CDR3 coding DNA: TGTGCCAGCAGCCCTGGGAGACTAGCGGGAGTGGGGCAAGAGACCCAGTACTTC. Residues: CASSPGRLAGVGQETQYF.

The chain is built from TRBV6-1 and TRBJ1-2; TRBD1 matches 9 bases. Germline CDR1 and CDR2: MNHNS and SASEGT. V lost 5 bases to trimming and J lost 5 bases; unmatched junction nucleotides: 6. The CDR3 is made up of 14 amino acids. This chain's CDR3 is CASSPGQGMYGYTF. In nucleotides, the CDR3 is TGTGCCAGCAGTCCGGGACAGGGAATGTATGGCTACACCTTC.

There are many counts of this clonotype. This CDR3 is CASSLSEGYTQYF. The CDR3 region has the DNA TGTGCCAGCAGTTTATCGGAGGGCTATACGCAGTATTTT. This rearrangement joins TRBV27 to TRBJ2-3, with D tentatively TRBD2 (6 bases). CDR3 length: 13 residues. From germline, CDR1 is MNHEY and CDR2 SMNVEV (reference sequence). Trimming stripped 0 bases from V and 7 bases from J, with 8 bases between.

This clonotype was observed at least ten times. The chain employs TRBV12-3 or TRBV12-4 and TRBJ2-1; no clear D. V was trimmed by 0 bases and J by 2 bases, leaving 17 bases between them. This CDR3 is 18 amino acids long. The CDR3 DNA sequence: TGTGCCAGCAGTTTAGCGATGGCAGGCCTATACCCCTACAATGAGCAGTTCTTC. Translating it yields CASSLAMAGLYPYNEQFF.

This clonotype was counted many times. The chain joins TRBV11-2 to TRBJ2-3; D uncertain. Trimming took off 4 bases at V and 4 bases at J, with 9 bases between the two ends. The CDR3 spans 13 residues. The germline V gene encodes CDR1 SGHAT and CDR2 FQNNGV. The CDR3 here is CASSSRWADTQYF. The CDR3 DNA reads as TGTGCCAGCAGCTCCCGTTGGGCAGATACGCAGTATTTT.

This clonotype was detected ten times or more. The chain is built from TRBV20-1 and TRBJ2-4; D is unclear. The CDR3 consists of 13 residues. The V and J ends lost 5 bases and 0 bases respectively, with 8 bases between them. The germline CDR1 and CDR2 sequences are DFQATT and SNEGSKA (reference sequence). The CDR3 reads CSASLEAKNIQYF. The CDR3 region has the DNA TGCAGTGCTTCCCTAGAAGCCAAAAACATTCAGTACTTC.

Comments on this clonotype: With a much larger clone just one base away, this may be a read error. V usage is TRBV20-1 and J usage is TRBJ2-1; D tentatively reads TRBD1 or TRBD2 (5 bases each). Germline CDR1 DFQATT, CDR2 SNEGSKA (reference sequence). Trimming shortened V by 3 bases and J by 10 bases, and 25 bases separated the two germline ends. The CDR3 consists of 16 residues. The CDR3 DNA follows: TGCAGTGCTAGGGGGGTCTTTTGGGAGAGCGCCTACGAGCAGTTCTTC. Protein product: CSARGVFWESAYEQFF.

V is TRBV20-1 and J is TRBJ1-2; 8 bases agree with TRBD1. V lost 6 bases and J lost 5; bases outside the gene matches: 5. Germline CDR1 and CDR2: DFQATT and SNEGSKA (reference sequence). This CDR3 has 12 amino acids. The CDR3 region has the DNA TGCAGTGCCGGGACAGGACCTTATGGCTACACCTTC. Its protein product is CSAGTGPYGYTF.